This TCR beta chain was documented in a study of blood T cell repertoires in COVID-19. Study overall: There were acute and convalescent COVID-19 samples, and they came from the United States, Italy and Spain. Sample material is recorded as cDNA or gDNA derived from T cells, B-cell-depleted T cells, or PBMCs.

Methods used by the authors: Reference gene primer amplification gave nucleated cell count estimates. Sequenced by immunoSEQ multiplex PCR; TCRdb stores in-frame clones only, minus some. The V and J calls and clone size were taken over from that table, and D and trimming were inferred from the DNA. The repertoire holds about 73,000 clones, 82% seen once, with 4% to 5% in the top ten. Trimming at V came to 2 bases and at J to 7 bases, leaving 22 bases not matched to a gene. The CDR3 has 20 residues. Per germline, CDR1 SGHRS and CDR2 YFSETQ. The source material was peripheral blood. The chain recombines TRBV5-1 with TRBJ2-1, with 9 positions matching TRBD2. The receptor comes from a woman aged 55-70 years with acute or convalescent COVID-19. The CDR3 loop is CASSFAAGGGARLVGNEQFF. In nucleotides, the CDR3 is TGCGCCAGCAGCTTTGCGGCGGGCGGGGGGGCTCGTCTGGTTGGGAATGAGCAGTTCTTC.